One TCR beta chain is described in this entry. This clone was counted between two and nine times. Its recognized antigen is unknown. Base qualities are not provided; no much larger clone lies one nucleotide away. V loses 0 bases, J loses 8 bases, and the germline ends lie 13 bases apart. CDR3 length: 14 amino acids, cysteine to phenylalanine. Left in the record is the CDR3 DNA by itself, 42 bases read in frame from the first base. The germline V gene (reference sequence) yields LNHNV for CDR1 and YYDKDF for CDR2. The record originates from a study of blood T cell repertoires in COVID-19 (dated by TCRdb to 2020 to 2021). With regard to the full study: Samples covering the acute and convalescent phases of COVID-19 were provided by collaborators in the United States, Italy and Spain. The prospective study material was composed of cDNA or gDNA derived from T cells, B-cell-depleted T cells, or PBMCs. Subjects who had been exposed to COVID-19, were actively infected with it, or had recovered from it provided the deeply sampled blood TCRbeta repertoires that made up the dataset. The repertoires were released in a freely available public database intended as a resource for research on the immune response to SARS-CoV-2. The samples were drawn from the first 160 participants of the ongoing ImmuneRACE study and from under 1,500 subjects provided by 6 global collaborators. The sample metadata nearly always contained a de-identified subject ID, COVID-19 status, age in years and sex. Where HLA class I and class II types were available, the types were taken from metadata supplied by the sample provider, not from assay-based typing.

The immunoSEQ Assay, a bias-controlled multiplex PCR, was used to amplify TCRbeta CDR3 regions from genomic DNA. The original pipeline was this. The number of nucleated cells in each sample was estimated by amplification of reference gene primers within the assay. To quantify the absolute abundance of each unique TCRbeta CDR3 rearrangement, sequence reads were collapsed and filtered. Productive Simpson clonality was computed per sample as the square root of Simpson's diversity index over productive rearrangements. Not all clones reach the TCRdb copy of this immuneACCESS table, which keeps in-frame sequences only. Checked studies attribute under half of the gap to unresolved V genes and leave the rest unexplained. Clone size and the V and J calls come from that table; the DNA yielded D and trimming. The sample has 300,000 to 350,000 clones on record, roughly 85% of them singletons. Less than 2.5% of the sample is taken by the ten largest.

Participants in the prospective study were enrolled through a virtual design, were aged about 18 to 90 years, and lived in about 25 United States geographic areas. In the prospective study, cohorts were assigned on the basis of participant-reported clinical history obtained from a screening survey and a study questionnaire. Recovered participants in ImmuneRACE Cohort 3 were defined by two consecutive negative NP/OP PCR tests, clearance by a healthcare professional, or resolution of symptoms. In the prospective study, whole blood, serum and a nasopharyngeal or oropharyngeal swab were collected from each participant by mobile phlebotomists. Over a roughly two-month period, participants in the prospective study had the option of providing additional blood draws and questionnaires. Prospective study blood samples were shipped either frozen or at room temperature before DNA extraction. Paper-wide results and their limitations: Clinical and demographic metadata were provided uncurated, with the amount varying by source and participant.

Sequencing was done on a sample of PBMCs or T cells enriched from blood (not recorded which). Recombination joined TRBV15 with TRBJ1-1; possibly the D gene is TRBD1, per 5 matching bases. This receptor was identified in a man aged 30 to 39 who had recovered from COVID-19. The sequence in DNA is TGTGCCACCAGCAGAGATAATAAGGCAGGGGAAGCTTTCTTT. Its protein reads: CATSRDNKAGEAFF. When the CDR3 is completed using the reference TRBV15 and TRBJ1-1 genes on either side, the full variable domain is DAMVIQNPRYQVTQFGKPVTLSCSQTLNHNVMYWYQQKSSQAPKLLFHYYDKDFNNEADTPDNFQSRRPNTSFCFLDIRSPGLGDTAMYLCATSRDNKAGEAFFGQGTRLTVV.